The TCR beta chain under discussion was sequenced for a study of T cells in Graves' hyperthyroidism and ophthalmopathy. Findings and limits, study-wide: Before onset, ophthalmopathy was predicted by the model a median 6.5 months earlier. Blood also contained most expanded thyroid clonotypes above 0.001. Separation of ophthalmopathy from stable hyperthyroidism was achieved by a 13 V-J model.

Amplification targeted TCR beta CDR3 regions from RNA transcripts. The HTBI set primed first-round TCR CDR3 RT-PCR. TCRdb re-derived calls from the multiplex PCR reads in MiXCR, one entry per CDR3 protein. The sample includes a few hundred thousand distinct CDR3 sequences, more than 14% of them seen just once. Germline loops: CDR1 SNHLY, CDR2 FYNNEI. The CDR3 has 11 amino acids. V lost 6 bases to trimming and J lost 3 bases, with 5 bases between them. This clonotype showed up many times. Its antigen is still unknown. Each person with ophthalmopathy scored at least 3 on the Clinical Activity Score, reached NOSPECS grade 4 or higher, and had been ill under 3 months.

This clonotype was obtained from a woman aged 30 to 39 with Graves' ophthalmopathy. Sequenced sample: blood. The rearrangement uses TRBV2 and TRBJ1-2; D unclear. The CDR3 loop is CASRDYYGYTF. DNA for the CDR3: TGTGCCAGCAGAGATTACTATGGCTACACCTTC. Drawing the rest from reference TRBV2 and TRBJ1-2, the complete variable domain is EPEVTQTPSHQVTQMGQEVILRCVPISNHLYFYWYRQILGQKVEFLVSFYNNEISEKSEIFDDQFSVERPDGSNFTLKIRSTKLEDSAMYFCASRDYYGYTFGSGTRLTVV.